This T cell receptor (beta chain) was found in a study of early T cells in non-severe SARS-CoV-2 infection (dated by TCRdb to about 2021). With respect to the entire study: Because TCR sequencing was done on bulk RNA from unsorted whole blood, the alpha and beta chains could not be paired. The paper's findings and limits, for the study overall: VDJdb matching was skewed toward anti-spike CD8 responses and likely underestimated virus-specific expansions, missing private and CD4 specificities.

At least ten counts were recorded for this clonotype. No antigen is known for it. No much larger clone is present one base from it, and per-base qualities are unavailable. Looking up the germline V gene (reference sequence) yields CDR1 MNHNY and CDR2 SVGAGI. There are 13 amino acids in the CDR3, from cysteine to phenylalanine inclusive. Only the CDR3 region is kept as DNA, spanning 39 bases read in frame from base 1. After removal of 5 bases from V and 1 base from J, the junction retains 1 base not matched to a gene. The library was made by 5' RACE. Sequenced using a NextSeq 500. In the TCR library protocol, unique molecular identifiers were attached to individual cDNA molecules to correct for PCR bias and sequencing error. TCR alpha and beta chains were both sequenced, and the abundances of alpha and beta sequences in each sample were closely correlated with each other. In the authors' own workflow: Decombinator V4 was used to perform V gene, J gene and CDR3 annotation of TCR sequences. Expanded TCRs were defined as changing significantly between any two time points under a Poisson model with p below 0.0001. Abundances of TCRs were expressed as counts per million after normalisation to the total number of TCRs sequenced in each sample. MAIT TCRs were defined by TRAV1-2 paired with TRAJ12, TRAJ20 or TRAJ33, and iNKT TCRs by TRAV10 paired with TRAJ18. A search of VDJdb, accessed on 1 November 2021, was run for TCRs annotated to CMV, EBV and SARS-CoV-2, with TCRs annotated for multiple antigens excluded. TCRdb reprocessing: public reads trimmed at Q25 with fastp, clones called with MiXCR, in-frame beta chains kept. Each record represents a unique CDR3 protein, reported with the most common genes and DNA among its rows. TCRdb, not the authors, supplied the V and J calls. The sample includes roughly 45,000 distinct CDR3 sequences, with 10% to 15% observed a single time. Clones ranked in the top ten supply approximately 9.1% of the sample.

Set within a cohort of healthcare workers in London, UK, this nested case-control study involved weekly PCR testing of nasopharyngeal swabs along with blood sampling. Between 23 and 31 March 2020, the week of the UK lockdown, healthcare workers were enrolled and then followed up weekly for as long as 16 weeks. The origin of this receptor is an adult who was a healthcare worker with PCR-confirmed SARS-CoV-2 infection or an uninfected control (not recorded which). Rearrangement joined TRBV6-6 to TRBJ1-2, and 7 junction bases match TRBD1. The sequenced sample was whole blood. For the CDR3, the sequence is CASSQGDNYGYTF. The DNA sequence is TGTGCCAGCAGTCAGGGGGATAACTATGGCTACACCTTC.